This T cell receptor (beta chain) was captured in a study of blood T cells in healthy people across ages. Overall study context: Roughly one uniquely barcoded beta molecule per two T cells was captured. General study results and limits: Both higher diversity and more naive CD4+ cells marked long-lived donors when set against aged donors.

Note on this clonotype: Its antigen is as yet unknown.

A sample-barcoded 5' primer and a J-beta primer mix were used in a second PCR of about 6 to 11 cycles. From the 5' RACE reads, TCRdb called clonotypes with MiXCR, one entry per CDR3 protein. Of some 1.1 million distinct CDR3 sequences detected, roughly two fifths appear once; the ten largest clones hold roughly 14%. Ten milliliters of peripheral blood were drawn from each donor into EDTA-treated tubes. A minimum of 7 million PBMCs was isolated per sample. Germline V gives CDR1 SGHVS, CDR2 FNYEAQ. CDR3 size: 15 residues. Losses at the gene ends were 5 bases for V and 7 bases for J; bases not matched to a gene: 10.

The sample taken for sequencing was blood. This chain joins TRBV7-6 and TRBJ1-1; 10 bases fit TRBD1. The receptor was derived from a man younger than 35 in good health. The CDR3: CASSHGDRGLGEAFF. The CDR3, as DNA: TGTGCCAGCAGCCACGGAGACAGGGGGCTCGGTGAAGCTTTCTTT.